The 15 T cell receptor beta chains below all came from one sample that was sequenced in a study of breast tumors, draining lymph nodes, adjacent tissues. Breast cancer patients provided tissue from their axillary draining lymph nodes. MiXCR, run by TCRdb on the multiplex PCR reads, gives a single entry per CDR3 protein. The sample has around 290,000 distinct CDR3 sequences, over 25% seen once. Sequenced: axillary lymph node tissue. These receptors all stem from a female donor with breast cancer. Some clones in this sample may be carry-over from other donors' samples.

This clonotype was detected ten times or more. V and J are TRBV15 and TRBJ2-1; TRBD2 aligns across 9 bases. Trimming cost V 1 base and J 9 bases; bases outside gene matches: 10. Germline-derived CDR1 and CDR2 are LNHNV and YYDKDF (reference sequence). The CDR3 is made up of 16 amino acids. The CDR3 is CATSRVRASGNGEQFF. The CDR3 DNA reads TGTGCCACCAGCAGAGTCAGAGCTAGCGGGAATGGTGAGCAGTTCTTC.

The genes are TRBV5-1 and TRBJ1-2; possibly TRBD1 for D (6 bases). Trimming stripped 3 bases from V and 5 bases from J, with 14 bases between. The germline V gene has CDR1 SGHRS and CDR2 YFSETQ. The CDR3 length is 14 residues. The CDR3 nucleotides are TGCGCCAGCAGCTCCTCAGGGGAATCTTATGGCTACACCTTC. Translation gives CASSSSGESYGYTF. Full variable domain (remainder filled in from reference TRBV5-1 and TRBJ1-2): KAGVTQTPRYLIKTRGQQVTLSCSPISGHRSVSWYQQTPGQGLQFLFEYFSETQRNKGNFPGRFSGRQFSNSRSEMNVSTLELGDSALYLCASSSSGESYGYTFGSGTRLTVV.

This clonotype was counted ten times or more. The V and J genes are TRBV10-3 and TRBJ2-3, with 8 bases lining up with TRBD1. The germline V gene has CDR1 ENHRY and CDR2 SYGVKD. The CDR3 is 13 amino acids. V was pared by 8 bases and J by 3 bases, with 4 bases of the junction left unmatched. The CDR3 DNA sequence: TGTGCCATCGCATACAGGGGGACAGATACGCAGTATTTT. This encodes CAIAYRGTDTQYF.

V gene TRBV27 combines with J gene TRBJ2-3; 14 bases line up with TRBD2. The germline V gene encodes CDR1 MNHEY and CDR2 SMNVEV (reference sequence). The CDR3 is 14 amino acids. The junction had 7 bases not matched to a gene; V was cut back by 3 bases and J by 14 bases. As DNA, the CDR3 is TGTGCCAGCAGTTTGGGGGGACTAGCGGGAGACCTGTATTTT. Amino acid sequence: CASSLGGLAGDLYF.

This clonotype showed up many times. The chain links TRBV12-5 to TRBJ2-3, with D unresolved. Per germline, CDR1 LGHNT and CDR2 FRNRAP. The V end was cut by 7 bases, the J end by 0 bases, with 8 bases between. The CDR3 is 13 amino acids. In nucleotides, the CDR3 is TGTGCTAGTGCTGAAACTAGCACAGATACGCAGTATTTT. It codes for CASAETSTDTQYF.

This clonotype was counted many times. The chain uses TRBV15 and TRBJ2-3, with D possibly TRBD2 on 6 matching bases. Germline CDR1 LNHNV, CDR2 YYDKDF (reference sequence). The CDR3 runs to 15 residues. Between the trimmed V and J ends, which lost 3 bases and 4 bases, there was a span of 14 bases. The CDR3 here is CATSSPFGGSDTQYF. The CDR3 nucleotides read TGTGCCACCAGCAGTCCGTTTGGGGGGTCAGATACGCAGTATTTT.

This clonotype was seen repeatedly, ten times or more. CDR3 sequence: CASSYAGGQPQHF. CDR3 sequence (DNA): TGTGCCAGCAGTTACGCAGGAGGGCAGCCCCAGCATTTT. J is TRBJ1-5 and V is TRBV6-6; D unresolved. The V end was cut by 2 bases, the J end by 7 bases, with 9 bases between. The CDR3 sequence is 13 residues long. In germline, CDR1 is MNHNY, CDR2 SVGAGI (reference sequence).

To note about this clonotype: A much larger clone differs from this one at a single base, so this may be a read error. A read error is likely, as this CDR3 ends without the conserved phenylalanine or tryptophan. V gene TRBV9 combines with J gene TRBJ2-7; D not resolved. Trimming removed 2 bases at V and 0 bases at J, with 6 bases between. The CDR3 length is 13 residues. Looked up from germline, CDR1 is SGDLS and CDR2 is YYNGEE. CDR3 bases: TGTGCCAGCAGCGTGTCTGCCTCCTACGAGCAGTACTCC. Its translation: CASSVSASYEQYS.

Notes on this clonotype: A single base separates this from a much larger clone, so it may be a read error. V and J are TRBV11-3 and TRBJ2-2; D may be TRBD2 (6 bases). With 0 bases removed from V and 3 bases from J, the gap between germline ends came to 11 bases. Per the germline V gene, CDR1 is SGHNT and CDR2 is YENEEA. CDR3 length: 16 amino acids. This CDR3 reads CASSLDRGTDTGELFF. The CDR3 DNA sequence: TGTGCCAGCAGCTTAGATCGCGGGACTGACACCGGGGAGCTGTTTTTT.

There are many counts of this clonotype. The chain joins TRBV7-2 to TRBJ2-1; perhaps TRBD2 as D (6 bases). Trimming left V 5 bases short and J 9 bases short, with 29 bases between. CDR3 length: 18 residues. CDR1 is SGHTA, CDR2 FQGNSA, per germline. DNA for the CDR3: TGTGCCAGCAGCCGCAGGACTCGGGGGAACTTCCGCCATAGTGAGCAGTTCTTC. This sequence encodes CASSRRTRGNFRHSEQFF. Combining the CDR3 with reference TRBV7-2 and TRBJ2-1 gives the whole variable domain GAGVSQSPSNKVTEKGKDVELRCDPISGHTALYWYRQSLGQGLEFLIYFQGNSAPDKSGLPSDRFSAERTGGSVSTLTIQRTQQEDSAVYLCASSRRTRGNFRHSEQFFGPGTRLTVL.

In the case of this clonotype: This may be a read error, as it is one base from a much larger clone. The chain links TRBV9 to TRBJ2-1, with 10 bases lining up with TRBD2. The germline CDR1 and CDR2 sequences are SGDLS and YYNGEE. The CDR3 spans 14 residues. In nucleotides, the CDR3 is TGTGCCAGCAGTACTAGCGGGAATAACAATGAGCAGTCCTTC. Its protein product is CASSTSGNNNEQSF.

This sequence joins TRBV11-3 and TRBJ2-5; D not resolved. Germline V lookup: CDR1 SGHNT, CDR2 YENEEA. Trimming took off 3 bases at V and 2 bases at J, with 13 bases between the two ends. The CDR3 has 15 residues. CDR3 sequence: CASSFPGIGQETQYF. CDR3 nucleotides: TGTGCCAGCAGCTTCCCGGGCATAGGGCAAGAGACCCAGTACTTC.

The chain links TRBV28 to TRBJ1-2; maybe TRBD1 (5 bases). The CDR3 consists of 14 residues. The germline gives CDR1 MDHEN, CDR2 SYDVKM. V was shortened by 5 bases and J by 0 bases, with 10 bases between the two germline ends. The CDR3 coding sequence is TGTGCCAGCAGTGTACGGGGGTCTAACTATGGCTACACCTTC. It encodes CASSVRGSNYGYTF.

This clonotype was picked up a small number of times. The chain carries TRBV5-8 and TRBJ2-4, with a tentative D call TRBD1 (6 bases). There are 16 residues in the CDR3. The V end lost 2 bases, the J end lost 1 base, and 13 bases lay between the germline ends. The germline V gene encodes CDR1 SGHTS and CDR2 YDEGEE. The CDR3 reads CASSLLQGWAKNIQYF. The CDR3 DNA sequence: TGTGCCAGCAGCTTACTACAGGGATGGGCCAAAAACATTCAGTACTTC.

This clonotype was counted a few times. The CDR3 nucleotides read TGTGCCAGCAGGGACAGAGAAACCGGGGAGCTGTTTTTT. This encodes CASRDRETGELFF. This chain links TRBV6-2 or TRBV6-3 with TRBJ2-2; possibly TRBD1 for D (6 bases). Trimming removed 6 bases from V and 5 bases from J, with 10 bases in between. CDR3 length: 13 residues. The germline gives CDR1 MNHEY, CDR2 SVGEGT.